These 5 T cell receptor beta chains were sequenced from one sample in a study of OX40 agonist ivuxolimab in advanced cancers. Repertoires were generated with immunoSEQ multiplex PCR, while TCRdb's copy carries only in-frame clones and drops some. The table has more than 45,000 clones, about 88% seen once. The input for sequencing was CD4+ or CD8+ T cells sorted from blood, taken in a trial of the OX40 agonist ivuxolimab. Receptors originate from an adult with an advanced solid tumor such as melanoma, head and neck, liver or kidney cancer.

V gene TRBV9 combines with J gene TRBJ2-1; unclear D gene. V lost 0 bases, J lost 6 bases, and 4 bases lay in between. The CDR3 contains 12 residues. Germline V CDR1 and CDR2: SGDLS, YYNGEE. CDR3 residues: CASSVVSNEQFF. The CDR3 DNA sequence: TGTGCCAGCAGCGTAGTGTCCAATGAGCAGTTCTTC. Together with reference TRBV9 and TRBJ2-1, the CDR3 gives the full variable domain: DSGVTQTPKHLITATGQRVTLRCSPRSGDLSVYWYQQSLDQGLQFLIQYYNGEERAKGNILERFSAQQFPDLHSELNLSSLELGDSALYFCASSVVSNEQFFGPGTRLTVL.

V gene TRBV5-1 combines with J gene TRBJ2-5; D is perhaps TRBD1 or TRBD2 (5 bases each). CDR3 length: 14 residues. V shed 6 bases and J shed 1 base, with 13 bases lying between them. Per the germline V gene, CDR1 is SGHRS and CDR2 is YFSETQ. CDR3 amino acids: CASNEGSAQETQYF. CDR3 nucleotides: TGCGCCAGCAATGAGGGGAGCGCCCAAGAGACCCAGTACTTC.

This rearrangement joins TRBV7-9 to TRBJ2-3, with 12 bases fitting TRBD2. CDR1 and CDR2 (germline): SEHNR, FQNEAQ (reference sequence). The CDR3 runs to 19 residues. Unmatched junction bases numbered 13, after V lost 4 bases and J lost 2 bases. This chain's CDR3 is CASSSLASGRGAVTDTQYF. DNA of the CDR3: TGTGCCAGCAGCTCCCTCGCTAGCGGGAGGGGAGCAGTCACAGATACGCAGTATTTT.

This chain links TRBV6-5 with TRBJ2-4, with TRBD1 identical over 7 bases. V lost 6 bases and J lost 8; bases outside the gene matches: 7. CDR1 and CDR2 (germline): MNHEY, SVGAGI. The CDR3 length is 13 residues. The CDR3 DNA sequence: TGTGCCAGCAGATCACAGGGGCGGGACATTCAGTACTTC. This sequence encodes CASRSQGRDIQYF.

The chain employs TRBV7-8 and TRBJ2-7; D ambiguous. V dropped 4 bases and J dropped 3 bases, with 16 bases sitting between them. Germline CDR1 is SGHVS and CDR2 is FQNEAQ. CDR3 length equals 15 residues. CDR3 region: CASSSPTGTSYEQYF. As DNA, the CDR3 is TGTGCCAGCAGCTCTCCTACGGGCACCAGCTACGAGCAGTACTTC.